These 9 T cell receptor beta chains came from one sample sequenced in a study of cytomegalovirus exposure and HLA in healthy donors. Primers included in the PCR were 60 Vbeta and 13 Jbeta primers. Here immunoSEQ multiplex PCR was the method, and the copy in TCRdb shows in-frame clones only, minus some. Of 90,000 to 110,000 clones listed, 76% are singletons. The specimen was PBMCs. Receptors were obtained from a man aged 40-49 years in good health and CMV-seropositive.

This clone showed up just a few times. This chain connects TRBV6-6 to TRBJ2-7, with 9 bases identical to TRBD1. The CDR3 runs 12 residues. V lost 8 bases, J lost 3 bases, and 2 bases stayed unmatched. Germline V CDR1 and CDR2: MNHNY, SVGAGI (reference sequence). The CDR3 DNA reads as TGTGCCAGCGGGGGACAGGGCTACGAGCAGTACTTC. Translating it yields CASGGQGYEQYF.

J is TRBJ1-4 and V is TRBV18; D not certain. Between the trimmed V and J ends, which lost 2 bases and 4 bases, there was a span of 5 bases. Germline lookup yields CDR1 KGHSH and CDR2 LQKENI. This CDR3 contains 13 residues. CDR3: CASSPGLNEKLFF. As DNA, the CDR3 is TGTGCCAGCTCACCAGGGCTTAATGAAAAACTGTTTTTT.

V is TRBV6-1 and J is TRBJ2-5; TRBD1 agrees at 11 bases. This CDR3 spans 15 amino acids. The V segment lost 6 bases and the J segment 2 bases; nucleotides outside the gene matches: 5. CDR1 is MNHNS and CDR2 is SASEGT in the germline V gene. CDR3 amino acids: CASRGDRGSQETQYF. CDR3 sequence (DNA): TGTGCCAGCAGGGGGGACAGGGGGAGTCAAGAGACCCAGTACTTC.

V usage is TRBV5-8 and J usage is TRBJ2-3, with 9 bases fitting TRBD2. Germline CDR1 reads SGHTS; CDR2 reads YDEGEE. This CDR3 is 17 amino acids long. Trimming at V came to 0 bases and at J to 4 bases, leaving 9 bases not matched to a gene. CDR3 loop: CASSLAVRGGLADTQYF. CDR3 coding DNA: TGTGCCAGCAGCTTGGCCGTGCGGGGGGGCCTGGCAGATACGCAGTATTTT. Supplemented by reference TRBV5-8 and TRBJ2-3, the full variable domain reads EAGVTQSPTHLIKTRGQQATLRCSPISGHTSVYWYQQALGLGLQFLLWYDEGEERNRGNFPPRFSGRQFPNYSSELNVNALELEDSALYLCASSLAVRGGLADTQYFGPGTRLTVL.

A note on this clone: A junction boundary mismatches the germline segment, possibly from a read error. The chain uses TRBV10-3 and TRBJ2-7; a weak D match, TRBD2 (6 bases). Germline-derived CDR1 and CDR2 are ENHRY and SYGVKD. The CDR3 is 14 amino acids. The CDR3 region has the DNA TGTGCCATCAGTGAGATGGAGGGGCCCTACGAGCAGGACTTC. Amino acids: CAISEMEGPYEQDF.

The chain combines TRBV7-2 with TRBJ1-1; D remains ambiguous. The germline gives CDR1 SGHTA, CDR2 FQGNSA. With 1 base removed from V and 3 bases from J, the gap between germline ends came to 9 bases. CDR3 length equals 14 residues. The CDR3 region has the DNA TGTGCCAGCAGCTTAGGGCCGCGGTACACTGAAGCTTTCTTT. It codes for CASSLGPRYTEAFF.

V gene TRBV5-6 combines with J gene TRBJ2-7; 10 positions match TRBD2. The V and J ends lost 3 bases and 2 bases, in that order; junction bases with no gene match: 2. Germline CDR1 reads SGHDT; CDR2 reads YYEEEE. This CDR3 has 14 amino acids. This CDR3 is CASSSSGSPYEQYF. CDR3 sequence (DNA): TGTGCCAGCAGCTCTAGCGGGAGCCCCTACGAGCAGTACTTC.

The V gene is TRBV9, the J gene TRBJ1-2; the D gene is possibly TRBD1 (6 bases). Per germline, CDR1 SGDLS and CDR2 YYNGEE. This CDR3 comprises 15 residues. The V gene lost 0 bases and the J gene lost 5 bases, with 14 bases spanning the gap. The CDR3 loop is CASSVGPSGVYGYTF. CDR3 sequence (DNA): TGTGCCAGCAGCGTAGGCCCTTCAGGGGTATATGGCTACACCTTC.

The rearrangement uses TRBV6-1 and TRBJ2-4, with TRBD2 identical over 8 bases. This CDR3 comprises 15 residues. Germline-derived CDR1 and CDR2 are MNHNS and SASEGT. The trim removed 3 bases at V and 8 bases at J, leaving 9 bases unmatched. In DNA form, the CDR3 reads TGTGCCAGCAGTGATGCCCGGGGGGGGGCGCACATTCAGTACTTC. It translates to CASSDARGGAHIQYF.